The 21 T cell receptor beta chains reported below all come from one sample, sequenced in a study of blood T cell repertoires in COVID-19. The method was immunoSEQ multiplex PCR; TCRdb's version includes in-frame clones alone and lacks a portion of them. The sample has some 43,000 clones; roughly 80% are singletons. What was sequenced was peripheral blood. These receptors came from a man over 45 with active or convalescent COVID-19.

The rearrangement links TRBV27 to TRBJ1-5; no firm D call. V lost 5 bases and J 1 base, leaving 6 bases between the germline ends. Germline CDR1 and CDR2: MNHEY and SMNVEV (reference sequence). The CDR3 length is 13 residues. CDR3 DNA sequence: TGTGCCAGCAGTCCCTCGAGCAATCAGCCCCAGCATTTT. The encoded protein is CASSPSSNQPQHF.

This chain uses TRBV9 with TRBJ2-7; D might be TRBD2 (6 bases). The ends were cut back, 1 base at V and 5 bases at J, with 10 bases in the middle. The CDR3 covers 13 residues. CDR1 and CDR2 (germline): SGDLS, YYNGEE. In nucleotides, the CDR3 is TGTGCCAGCAGCGTATCGGGGGTAAACGAGCAGTACTTC. It yields the protein CASSVSGVNEQYF. Full variable domain (missing parts from reference TRBV9 and TRBJ2-7): DSGVTQTPKHLITATGQRVTLRCSPRSGDLSVYWYQQSLDQGLQFLIQYYNGEERAKGNILERFSAQQFPDLHSELNLSSLELGDSALYFCASSVSGVNEQYFGPGTRLTVT.

The J gene is TRBJ2-5, the V gene TRBV7-2; the D gene is possibly TRBD2 (7 bases). The length of the CDR3 is 14 residues. Trimming pared 4 bases from V and 3 bases from J, leaving 12 bases between. In germline, CDR1 is SGHTA, CDR2 FQGNSA. The CDR3 loop reads CASSSRGGKETQYF. The CDR3 DNA is TGTGCCAGCAGCTCGAGGGGGGGGAAAGAGACCCAGTACTTC. The full variable domain, its missing parts supplied by reference TRBV7-2 and TRBJ2-5, is GAGVSQSPSNKVTEKGKDVELRCDPISGHTALYWYRQSLGQGLEFLIYFQGNSAPDKSGLPSDRFSAERTGGSVSTLTIQRTQQEDSAVYLCASSSRGGKETQYFGPGTRLLVL.

This chain connects TRBV6-1 to TRBJ1-3; TRBD1 agrees at 9 bases. Germline-derived CDR1 and CDR2 are MNHNS and SASEGT. V trimming: 4 bases; J trimming: 1 base; junction bases outside the gene matches: 8. This CDR3 is built from 17 residues. CDR3 in DNA: TGTGCCAGCAGTGTGGGACGGGGACAGGGATCTGGAAACACCATATATTTT. The encoded protein is CASSVGRGQGSGNTIYF.

The V call is TRBV6-5, the J call TRBJ2-7; D perhaps matches TRBD2 (5 bases). Trimming removed 6 bases at V and 0 bases at J, with 15 bases between. This CDR3 has 15 residues. Looked up from germline, CDR1 is MNHEY and CDR2 is SVGAGI. The CDR3, as DNA: TGTGCCAGCAGGGACGTAGGACTCTCCTCCTACGAGCAGTACTTC. As protein: CASRDVGLSSYEQYF.

V gene TRBV30 combines with J gene TRBJ1-1; a weak D match, TRBD1 (6 bases). V gave up 5 bases and J gave up 1 base, with 11 bases separating them. The CDR3 spans 13 residues. Germline V lookup: CDR1 GTSNPN, CDR2 SVGIG (reference sequence). CDR3 region: CAWVEGGNTEAFF. The CDR3 coding sequence is TGTGCCTGGGTCGAAGGGGGGAACACTGAAGCTTTCTTT.

The count of this clone is one. The chain links TRBV6-5 to TRBJ1-3; no firm D call. Germline V CDR1 and CDR2: MNHEY, SVGAGI. The CDR3 extends over 11 amino acids. Trimming shortened V by 7 bases and J by 4 bases, and 5 bases separated the two germline ends. CDR3 in DNA: TGTGCCAGCACAGGAGGAAACACCATATATTTT. Protein: CASTGGNTIYF.

The chain uses TRBV2 and TRBJ2-5; 15 bases agree with TRBD2. There are 18 residues in the CDR3. In germline, CDR1 is SNHLY, CDR2 FYNNEI. V dropped 3 bases and J dropped 1; count of bases not matched to a gene: 6. The CDR3 region has the DNA TGTGCCAGCAGTGATTGGACTAGCGGGGGGGCCGCCCAAGAGACCCAGTACTTC. Translated, it gives CASSDWTSGGAAQETQYF. The complete variable domain, with remaining parts taken from reference TRBV2 and TRBJ2-5, reads EPEVTQTPSHQVTQMGQEVILRCVPISNHLYFYWYRQILGQKVEFLVSFYNNEISEKSEIFDDQFSVERPDGSNFTLKIRSTKLEDSAMYFCASSDWTSGGAAQETQYFGPGTRLLVL.

On this clone itself: Other DNA sequences of this sample code for an identical CDR3. The rearrangement links TRBV18 to TRBJ2-2; tentatively, D is TRBD1 (6 bases). The V gene's germline CDR1 is KGHSH and CDR2 LQKENI. Trimming removed 6 bases from V and 2 bases from J, with 16 bases in between. The CDR3 loop spans 16 amino acids. As DNA, the CDR3 is TGTGCCAGCTCGCCAGGGGCGCAGGGAAACACCGGGGAGCTGTTTTTT. Translation: CASSPGAQGNTGELFF.

CDR3 in DNA: TGTGCCAGCAGCCCACACGGCGGAGACGAGCAGTACTTC. Its protein is CASSPHGGDEQYF. This rearrangement joins TRBV5-6 to TRBJ2-7, with unresolved D. Germline V gene sequence: CDR1 SGHDT, CDR2 YYEEEE. V was trimmed by 4 bases and J by 5 bases, leaving 13 bases between them. The CDR3 runs 13 residues.

The genes are TRBV24-1 and TRBJ2-2; D is possibly TRBD1 (6 bases). V dropped 4 bases and J dropped 7 bases, with 9 bases sitting between them. The CDR3 is 13 residues long. Germline V gene sequence: CDR1 KGHDR, CDR2 SFDVKD. The DNA for the CDR3 is TGTGCCACCAGTGACAGGGGAATCGGGGAGCTGTTTTTT. Residues: CATSDRGIGELFF.

This clone was seen a single time. V is TRBV23-1 and J is TRBJ2-3, with a tentative D call TRBD2 (5 bases). TRBV23-1 is assigned to the ORF class and has an uncertain function. Trimming took 7 bases from V and 8 from J, leaving 13 bases between them. This CDR3 is built from 12 residues. Written as DNA, the CDR3 is TGCGCCAGCAAGAGGCGGGTCGGTACGCAGTATTTT. Translated, it gives CASKRRVGTQYF.

The CDR3 loop is CASSLKTGQGNIQYF. For the CDR3, the DNA is TGCGCCAGCAGCTTGAAAACAGGGCAGGGAAACATTCAGTACTTC. V is TRBV5-1 and J is TRBJ2-4, with D perhaps matching TRBD1 (6 bases). Germline V gene lookup returns CDR1 SGHRS and CDR2 YFSETQ. Trimming cost V 1 base and J 6 bases, with 14 bases left between them. This CDR3 contains 15 residues.

The CDR3 spells CASSKAGEANLSYEQYF. In nucleotides, the CDR3 is TGTGCCAGCAGCAAAGCGGGGGAGGCCAATCTCTCCTACGAGCAGTACTTC. The chain carries TRBV21-1 and TRBJ2-7; TRBD2 is the table's D call, not checked against the DNA. TRBV21-1 is a pseudogene segment. The CDR3 is 17 residues long.

This chain uses TRBV7-9 with TRBJ1-2; TRBD1 agrees at 9 bases. Germline V lookup: CDR1 SEHNR, CDR2 FQNEAQ (reference sequence). CDR3 length equals 13 residues. With 5 bases clipped from V and 8 bases from J, the junction kept 6 bases outside the gene matches. CDR3 region: CASSRDRAGGYTF. The CDR3 DNA reads as TGTGCCAGCAGCCGGGACAGGGCGGGAGGCTACACCTTC.

V gene TRBV29-1 combines with J gene TRBJ2-5; a weak D match, TRBD2 (6 bases). CDR3 size: 16 residues. Germline V gene lookup returns CDR1 SQVTM and CDR2 ANQGSEA. V was shortened by 5 bases and J by 6 bases, with 25 bases between the two germline ends. The CDR3: CSVIRIGGPRSKTQYF. The CDR3 DNA is TGCAGCGTTATAAGGATCGGGGGTCCGAGGTCGAAGACCCAGTACTTC.

The chain links TRBV7-9 to TRBJ1-4; possible D gene TRBD1, 6 bases. The germline V gene has CDR1 SEHNR and CDR2 FQNEAQ (reference sequence). The CDR3 totals 14 residues. V dropped 10 bases and J dropped 0 bases, with 12 bases sitting between them. CDR3 protein: CATDSLATNEKLFF. The CDR3 DNA reads as TGTGCCACGGACAGTTTAGCAACTAATGAAAAACTGTTTTTT.

The chain employs TRBV9 and TRBJ2-2; perhaps TRBD2 as D (5 bases). The CDR3 has 13 residues. Trimming took 5 bases from V and 3 from J, leaving 8 bases between them. CDR1 SGDLS and CDR2 YYNGEE come from the germline V gene. The chain's CDR3 is CASRGDDTGELFF. The DNA for the CDR3 is TGTGCCAGCAGGGGAGACGACACCGGGGAGCTGTTTTTT. Using reference TRBV9 and TRBJ2-2 for the parts outside the CDR3, the full variable domain is DSGVTQTPKHLITATGQRVTLRCSPRSGDLSVYWYQQSLDQGLQFLIQYYNGEERAKGNILERFSAQQFPDLHSELNLSSLELGDSALYFCASRGDDTGELFFGEGSRLTVL.

The gene calls are TRBV9 and TRBJ2-1; 7 bases are a match to TRBD2. Germline loops: CDR1 SGDLS, CDR2 YYNGEE. Losses at the gene ends were 3 bases for V and 4 bases for J; bases not matched to a gene: 4. The CDR3 spans 14 residues. The CDR3: CASSASGTYNEQFF. The CDR3 DNA reads as TGTGCCAGCAGCGCCAGCGGGACGTACAATGAGCAGTTCTTC. Full variable domain (outside the CDR3, taken from reference TRBV9 and TRBJ2-1): DSGVTQTPKHLITATGQRVTLRCSPRSGDLSVYWYQQSLDQGLQFLIQYYNGEERAKGNILERFSAQQFPDLHSELNLSSLELGDSALYFCASSASGTYNEQFFGPGTRLTVL.

The genes are TRBV7-9 and TRBJ1-5, with 10 nucleotides matching TRBD1. Germline V gives CDR1 SEHNR, CDR2 FQNEAQ (reference sequence). CDR3 length: 15 amino acids. The J segment lost 2 bases and the V segment lost 7 bases, leaving 5 bases of the junction unmatched. CDR3 protein: CASTPTGGGNQPQHF. The CDR3 DNA is TGTGCCAGCACCCCGACAGGGGGCGGCAATCAGCCCCAGCATTTT. The full variable domain, its missing parts supplied by reference TRBV7-9 and TRBJ1-5, is DTGVSQNPRHKITKRGQNVTFRCDPISEHNRLYWYRQTLGQGPEFLTYFQNEAQLEKSRLLSDRFSAERPKGSFSTLEIQRTEQGDSAMYLCASTPTGGGNQPQHFGDGTRLSIL.

This clone was counted between two and nine times. The V and J genes are TRBV14 and TRBJ1-1, with 8 nucleotides matching TRBD1. Germline loops: CDR1 SGHDN, CDR2 FVKESK. The V and J ends lost 6 bases and 11 bases, in that order; junction bases with no gene match: 8. CDR3 length equals 12 residues. The CDR3 protein is CASSSTGVGAFF. The CDR3 DNA sequence: TGTGCCAGCAGTTCGACAGGGGTCGGGGCTTTCTTT.